This paragraph reports one T cell receptor beta chain. The antigen is not known. The sample is drawn from a study of blood T cells in healthy people across ages. Overall study results and limits: Naive T cell percentage showed a strong correlation with the diversity of TCR beta.

Isolated per sample were at least 6 million PBMCs. The use of a sample-barcoded 5' primer and a J-beta primer mix characterized a second PCR of 7 to 11 cycles. Unique molecular identifiers of 12 random nucleotides labeled each cDNA. TCRdb used MiXCR to reprocess the 5' RACE reads, holding one entry per CDR3 protein. Here the sample spans about 1.1 million distinct CDR3 sequences, about two fifths being singletons. The CDR3 extends over 15 amino acids. Looked up from germline, CDR1 is DFQATT and CDR2 is SNEGSKA (reference sequence). V was pared by 4 bases and J by 2 bases, with 6 bases of the junction left unmatched.

The specimen sequenced was blood. The TCR originated in a young man in good health. This sequence joins TRBV20-1 and TRBJ2-3; 10 bases fit TRBD2. The CDR3: CSANGLAAITDTQYF. The CDR3, as DNA: TGCAGTGCTAATGGACTAGCGGCCATCACAGATACGCAGTATTTT.